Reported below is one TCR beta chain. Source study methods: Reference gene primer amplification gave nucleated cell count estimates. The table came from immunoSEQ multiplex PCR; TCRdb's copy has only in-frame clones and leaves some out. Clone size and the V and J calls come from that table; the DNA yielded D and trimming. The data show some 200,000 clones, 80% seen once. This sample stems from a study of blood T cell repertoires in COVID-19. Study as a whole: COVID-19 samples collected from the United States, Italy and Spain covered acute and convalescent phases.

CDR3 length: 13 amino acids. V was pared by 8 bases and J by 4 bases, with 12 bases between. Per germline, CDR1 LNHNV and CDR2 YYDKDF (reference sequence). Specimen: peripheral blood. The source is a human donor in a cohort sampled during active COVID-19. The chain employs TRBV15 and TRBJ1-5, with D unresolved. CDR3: CATGPGGNQPQHF. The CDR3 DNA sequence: TGTGCCACCGGTCCGGGAGGAAATCAGCCCCAGCATTTT.